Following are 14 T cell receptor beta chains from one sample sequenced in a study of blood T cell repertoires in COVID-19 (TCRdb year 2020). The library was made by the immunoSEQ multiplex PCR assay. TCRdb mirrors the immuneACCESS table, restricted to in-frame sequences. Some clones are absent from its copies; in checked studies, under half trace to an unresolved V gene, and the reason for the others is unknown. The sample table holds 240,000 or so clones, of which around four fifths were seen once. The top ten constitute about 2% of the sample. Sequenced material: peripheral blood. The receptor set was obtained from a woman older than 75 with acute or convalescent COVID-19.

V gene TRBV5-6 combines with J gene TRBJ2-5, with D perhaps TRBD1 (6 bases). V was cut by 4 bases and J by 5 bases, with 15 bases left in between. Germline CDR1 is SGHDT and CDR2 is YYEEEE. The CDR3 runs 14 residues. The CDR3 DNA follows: TGTGCCAGCAGCCTTGAGGGGGTTGGGGAGACCCAGTACTTC. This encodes CASSLEGVGETQYF. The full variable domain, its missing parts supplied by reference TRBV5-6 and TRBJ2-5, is DAGVTQSPTHLIKTRGQQVTLRCSPKSGHDTVSWYQQALGQGPQFIFQYYEEEERQRGNFPDRFSGHQFPNYSSELNVNALLLGDSALYLCASSLEGVGETQYFGPGTRLLVL.

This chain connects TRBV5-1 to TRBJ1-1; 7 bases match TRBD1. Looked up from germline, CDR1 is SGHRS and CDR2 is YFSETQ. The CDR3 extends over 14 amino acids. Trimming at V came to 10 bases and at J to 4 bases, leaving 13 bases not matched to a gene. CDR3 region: CACRGGEGSTEAFF. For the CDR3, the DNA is TGCGCCTGCCGAGGGGGCGAGGGTAGCACTGAAGCTTTCTTT.

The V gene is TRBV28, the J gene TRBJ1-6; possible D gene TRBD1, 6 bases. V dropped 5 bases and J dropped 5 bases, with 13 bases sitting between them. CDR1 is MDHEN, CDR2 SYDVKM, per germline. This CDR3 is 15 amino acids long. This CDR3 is CASSQGQSNNSPLHF. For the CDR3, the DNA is TGTGCCAGCAGTCAAGGACAGTCCAATAATTCACCCCTCCACTTT.

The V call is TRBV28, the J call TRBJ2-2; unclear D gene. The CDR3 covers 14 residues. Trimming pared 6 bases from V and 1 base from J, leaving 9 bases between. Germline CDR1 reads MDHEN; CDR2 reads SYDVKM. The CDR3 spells CASRGPGNTGELFF. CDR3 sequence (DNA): TGTGCCAGCAGGGGCCCCGGGAACACCGGGGAGCTGTTTTTT.

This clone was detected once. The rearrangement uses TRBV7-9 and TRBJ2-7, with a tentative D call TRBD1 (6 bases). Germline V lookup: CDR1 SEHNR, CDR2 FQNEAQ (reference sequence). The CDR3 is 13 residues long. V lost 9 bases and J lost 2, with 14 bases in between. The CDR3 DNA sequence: TGTGCCAGTGACCGGGACACAGCCTACGAGCAGTACTTC. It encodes CASDRDTAYEQYF.

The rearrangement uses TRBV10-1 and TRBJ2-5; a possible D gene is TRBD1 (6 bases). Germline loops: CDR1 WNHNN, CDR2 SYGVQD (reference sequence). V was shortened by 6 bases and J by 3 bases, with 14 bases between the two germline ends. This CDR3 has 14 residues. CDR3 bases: TGCGCCAGCAGCCGACCTCGACAGGAAGAGACCCAGTACTTC. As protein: CASSRPRQEETQYF.

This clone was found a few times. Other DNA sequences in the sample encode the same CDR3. The CDR3 DNA reads TGTGCCAGCAGAGGGACAGGGGGCAATCAGCCCCAGCATTTT. Translating gives CASRGTGGNQPQHF. The chain links TRBV28 to TRBJ1-5; TRBD1 agrees at 10 bases. Germline-derived CDR1 and CDR2 are MDHEN and SYDVKM. V shed 6 bases, J shed 2 bases, and the junction held 1 base outside the gene matches. The CDR3 runs to 14 residues.

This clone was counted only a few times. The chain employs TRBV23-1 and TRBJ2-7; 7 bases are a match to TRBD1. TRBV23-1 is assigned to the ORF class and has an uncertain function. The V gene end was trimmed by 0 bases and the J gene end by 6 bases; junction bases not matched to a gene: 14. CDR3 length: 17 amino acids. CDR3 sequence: CASSQSGGRQEFCEQYF. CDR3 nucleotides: TGCGCCAGCAGTCAATCAGGGGGCCGACAGGAGTTCTGCGAGCAGTACTTC.

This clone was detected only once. CDR3 region: CASSYAGQGSPEAFF. CDR3 DNA: TGTGCCAGCAGTTACGCTGGACAGGGCTCTCCTGAAGCTTTCTTT. This chain uses TRBV6-5 with TRBJ1-1, with 8 nucleotides matching TRBD1. Germline CDR1 MNHEY, CDR2 SVGAGI. V lost 2 bases, J lost 6 bases, and 8 bases stayed unmatched. The CDR3 is 15 residues long.

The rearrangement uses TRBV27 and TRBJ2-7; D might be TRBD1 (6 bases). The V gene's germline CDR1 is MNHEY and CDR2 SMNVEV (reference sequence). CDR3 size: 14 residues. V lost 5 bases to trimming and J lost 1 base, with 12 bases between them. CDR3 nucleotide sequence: TGTGCCAGCAGTCCCGGACAGAGATCCTACGAGCAGTACTTC. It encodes CASSPGQRSYEQYF.

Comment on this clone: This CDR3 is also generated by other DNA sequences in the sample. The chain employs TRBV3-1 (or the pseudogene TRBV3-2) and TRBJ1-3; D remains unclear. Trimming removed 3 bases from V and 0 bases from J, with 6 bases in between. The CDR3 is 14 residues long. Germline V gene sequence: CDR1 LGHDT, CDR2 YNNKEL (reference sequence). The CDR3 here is CASSQGSSGNTIYF. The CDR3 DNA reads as TGTGCCAGCAGCCAGGGCAGCTCTGGAAACACCATATATTTT.

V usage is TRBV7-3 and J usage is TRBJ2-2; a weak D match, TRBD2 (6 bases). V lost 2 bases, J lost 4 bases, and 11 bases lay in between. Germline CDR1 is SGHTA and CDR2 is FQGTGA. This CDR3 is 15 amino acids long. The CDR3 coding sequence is TGTGCCAGCAGCTTAGTCCGGGGGACCACCGGGGAGCTGTTTTTT. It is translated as CASSLVRGTTGELFF.

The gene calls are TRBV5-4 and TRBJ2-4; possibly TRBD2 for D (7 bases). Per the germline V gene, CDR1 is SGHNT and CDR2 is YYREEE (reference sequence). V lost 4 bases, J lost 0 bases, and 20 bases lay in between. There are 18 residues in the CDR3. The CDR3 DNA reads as TGTGCCAGCAGCCAAGGAACGGGGGGCGGGGTAGCCAAAAACATTCAGTACTTC. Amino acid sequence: CASSQGTGGGVAKNIQYF. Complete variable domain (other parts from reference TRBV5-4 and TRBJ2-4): ETGVTQSPTHLIKTRGQQVTLRCSSQSGHNTVSWYQQALGQGPQFIFQYYREEENGRGNFPPRFSGLQFPNYSSELNVNALELDDSALYLCASSQGTGGGVAKNIQYFGAGTRLSVL.

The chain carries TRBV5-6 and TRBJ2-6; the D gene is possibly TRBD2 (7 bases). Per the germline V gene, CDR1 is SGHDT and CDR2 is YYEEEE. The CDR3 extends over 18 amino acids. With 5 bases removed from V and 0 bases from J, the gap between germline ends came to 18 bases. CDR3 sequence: CASRRGALSSSGANVLTF. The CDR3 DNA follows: TGTGCCAGCAGACGGGGGGCCCTATCTAGCTCTGGGGCCAACGTCCTGACTTTC.